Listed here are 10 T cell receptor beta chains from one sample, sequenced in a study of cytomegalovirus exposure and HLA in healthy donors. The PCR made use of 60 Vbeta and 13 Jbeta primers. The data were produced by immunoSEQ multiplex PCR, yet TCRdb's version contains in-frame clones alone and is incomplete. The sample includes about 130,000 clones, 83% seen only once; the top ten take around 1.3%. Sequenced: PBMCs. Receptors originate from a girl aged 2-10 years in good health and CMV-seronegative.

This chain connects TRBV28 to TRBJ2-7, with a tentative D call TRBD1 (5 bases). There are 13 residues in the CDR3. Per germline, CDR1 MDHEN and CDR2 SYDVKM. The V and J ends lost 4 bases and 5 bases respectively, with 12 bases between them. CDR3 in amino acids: CASSSPGPHEQYF. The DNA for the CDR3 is TGTGCCAGCAGTTCTCCAGGGCCCCACGAGCAGTACTTC.

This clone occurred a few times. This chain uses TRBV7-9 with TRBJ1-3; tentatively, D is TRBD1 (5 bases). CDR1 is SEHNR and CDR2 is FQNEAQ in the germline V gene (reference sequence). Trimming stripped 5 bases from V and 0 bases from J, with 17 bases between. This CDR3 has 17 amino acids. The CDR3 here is CASSPRRQGISGNTIYF. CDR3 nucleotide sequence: TGTGCCAGCAGCCCACGACGGCAGGGTATCTCTGGAAACACCATATATTTT.

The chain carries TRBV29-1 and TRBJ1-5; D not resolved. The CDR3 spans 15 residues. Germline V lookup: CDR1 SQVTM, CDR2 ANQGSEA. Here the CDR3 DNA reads TGCAGTGGGAGTCCCTTAGACCGCCGCAATCAGCCCCAGCATTTT. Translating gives CSGSPLDRRNQPQHF.

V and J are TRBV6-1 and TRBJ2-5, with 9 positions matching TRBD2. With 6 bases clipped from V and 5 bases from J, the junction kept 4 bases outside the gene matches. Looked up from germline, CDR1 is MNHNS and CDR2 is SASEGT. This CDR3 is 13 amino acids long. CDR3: CASSLSGSETQYF. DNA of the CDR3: TGTGCCAGCAGCCTTAGCGGGAGTGAGACCCAGTACTTC.

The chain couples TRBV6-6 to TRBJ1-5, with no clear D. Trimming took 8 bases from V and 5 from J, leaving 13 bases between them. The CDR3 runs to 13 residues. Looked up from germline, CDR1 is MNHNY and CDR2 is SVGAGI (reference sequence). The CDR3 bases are TGTGCCAGCTTAACCAGGCGGGATCAGCCCCAGCATTTT. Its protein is CASLTRRDQPQHF.

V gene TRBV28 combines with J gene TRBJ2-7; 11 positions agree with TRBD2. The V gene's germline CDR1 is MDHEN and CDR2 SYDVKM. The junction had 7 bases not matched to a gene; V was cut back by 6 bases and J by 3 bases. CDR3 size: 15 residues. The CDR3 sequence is CASRSDGTSGYEQYF. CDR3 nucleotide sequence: TGTGCCAGCAGATCTGATGGGACTAGCGGCTACGAGCAGTACTTC.

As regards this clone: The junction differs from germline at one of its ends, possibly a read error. For the CDR3, the DNA is TGCAGCGGGGAAGGACTGAATACTGAAGCTTTCTTT. It specifies CSGEGLNTEAFF. This chain uses TRBV29-1 with TRBJ1-1; D uncertain. CDR1 and CDR2 from the germline V gene are SQVTM and ANQGSEA. This CDR3 is 12 amino acids long.

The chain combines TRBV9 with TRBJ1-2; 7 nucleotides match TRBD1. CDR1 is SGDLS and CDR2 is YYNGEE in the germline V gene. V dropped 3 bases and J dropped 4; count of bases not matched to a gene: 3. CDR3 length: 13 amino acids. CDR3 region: CASSDGQAYGYTF. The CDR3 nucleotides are TGTGCCAGCAGCGATGGACAGGCCTATGGCTACACCTTC.

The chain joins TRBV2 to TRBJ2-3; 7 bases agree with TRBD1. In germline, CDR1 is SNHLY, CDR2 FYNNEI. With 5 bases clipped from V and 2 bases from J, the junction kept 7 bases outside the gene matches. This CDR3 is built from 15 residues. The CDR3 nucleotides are TGTGCCAGCAGTCCGGGACAGACAATCACAGATACGCAGTATTTT. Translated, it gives CASSPGQTITDTQYF.

CDR3 in DNA: TGTGCCAGCAGGGGACTTAAATTCTGGGGCTATGGCTACACCTTC. Its protein product is CASRGLKFWGYGYTF. V gene TRBV6-6 combines with J gene TRBJ1-2, with a weak D call TRBD1 (5 bases). Germline values: CDR1 MNHNY, CDR2 SVGAGI (reference sequence). This CDR3 comprises 15 residues. Trimming took off 6 bases at V and 4 bases at J, with 18 bases between the two ends.